The clone carrying this T cell receptor (beta chain) was detected a few times. This entry is derived from a study of T-cell reconstitution after alpha-beta-depleted transplantation in children. As it was prepared, the TCRbeta library received unique molecular identifiers. TCRdb itself ran the PCR reads through MiXCR, one entry per CDR3 protein. The repertoire consists of 780,000 or so distinct CDR3 sequences, with around 15% occurring once and the leading ten covering around 5%. The CDR3 loop spans 15 amino acids. After removal of 5 bases from V and 3 bases from J, the junction contained 7 bases not matched to a gene.

The chain joins TRBV12-3 or TRBV12-4 to TRBJ2-7; 10 nucleotides match TRBD2. The sequence derives from a male patient younger than 18 who had a stem cell transplant for acute lymphoblastic leukemia, so the T cells may come from the graft donor. This material consisted of PBMCs, mostly from graft donor cells, taken 360 days after TCRalphabeta/CD19-depleted stem cell transplant. CDR3 in amino acids: CASSRTSGGHYEQYF. The CDR3 nucleotides are TGTGCCAGCAGTCGGACTAGCGGAGGCCACTACGAGCAGTACTTC.